This is a list of T cell receptor beta chains from one sample in a study of cytomegalovirus exposure and HLA in healthy donors. The protocol was immunoSEQ multiplex PCR, while the TCRdb copy is restricted to in-frame clones and leaves out a portion. There are under 150,000 clones in the sample; around 77% occur only once, and more than 0.95% lies in the top ten. The specimen was PBMCs. These receptors all come from a man in his forties or fifties in good health and CMV-seronegative. The CDR3 runs from the conserved cysteine through the conserved F or W. Each record gives: clone size, V gene, D gene, J gene, CDR3 protein, CDR3 DNA. D genes are given only for firm matches. Rows give clone size only sometimes, using once, few, many, or a class for an expanded clone.

clone_size: -; v_call: TRBV5-4; d_call: -; j_call: TRBJ2-3; cdr3_aa: CASSLSTDTQYF; cdr3_nt: TGTGCCAGCAGCTTGTCAACAGATACGCAGTATTTT
clone_size: -; v_call: TRBV6-1; d_call: TRBD1; j_call: TRBJ1-2; cdr3_aa: CASSEPGTGNYGYTF; cdr3_nt: TGTGCCAGCAGTGAACCTGGGACAGGGAACTATGGCTACACCTTC
clone_size: -; v_call: TRBV19; d_call: TRBD2; j_call: TRBJ2-1; cdr3_aa: CASSGRGRNEQFF; cdr3_nt: TGTGCCAGTAGCGGGAGGGGCAGAAATGAGCAGTTCTTC
clone_size: few; v_call: TRBV28; d_call: TRBD1; j_call: TRBJ2-6; cdr3_aa: CASSLSGQSVSGANVLTF; cdr3_nt: TGTGCCAGCAGTTTATCGGGACAGAGTGTCTCTGGGGCCAACGTCCTGACTTTC
clone_size: -; v_call: TRBV30; d_call: -; j_call: TRBJ1-4; cdr3_aa: CAWSVKGLNEKLFF; cdr3_nt: TGTGCCTGGAGTGTAAAGGGACTTAATGAAAAACTGTTTTTT
clone_size: -; v_call: TRBV27; d_call: TRBD1; j_call: TRBJ1-5; cdr3_aa: CASSFGQGPLMSQHF; cdr3_nt: TGTGCCAGCAGTTTCGGACAGGGCCCCCTCATGTCCCAGCATTTT
clone_size: -; v_call: TRBV10-3; d_call: -; j_call: TRBJ1-2; cdr3_aa: CAISPLEGGYTF; cdr3_nt: TGTGCCATCAGTCCCTTGGAGGGGGGCTACACCTTC
clone_size: -; v_call: TRBV4-1; d_call: TRBD1; j_call: TRBJ1-5; cdr3_aa: CASSQPTGIGNQPQHF; cdr3_nt: TGCGCCAGCAGCCAACCGACAGGGATAGGAAATCAGCCCCAGCATTTT
clone_size: -; v_call: TRBV7-8; d_call: TRBD2; j_call: TRBJ2-3; cdr3_aa: CASSSHRTSGREALADTQYF; cdr3_nt: TGTGCCAGCAGTTCCCACCGGACTAGCGGGAGGGAAGCGTTGGCAGATACGCAGTATTTT
clone_size: -; v_call: TRBV6-6; d_call: -; j_call: TRBJ1-2; cdr3_aa: CASSYDGVNYGYTF; cdr3_nt: TGTGCCAGCAGTTACGACGGGGTAAACTATGGCTACACCTTC
clone_size: -; v_call: TRBV5-4; d_call: TRBD1; j_call: TRBJ1-3; cdr3_aa: CASSLQGWTGNTIYF; cdr3_nt: TGTGCCAGCAGCTTACAGGGGTGGACTGGAAACACCATATATTTT
clone_size: once; v_call: TRBV6-1; d_call: TRBD1; j_call: TRBJ1-1; cdr3_aa: CASSRTGYTEAFF; cdr3_nt: TGTGCCAGCAGCCGGACAGGCTACACTGAAGCTTTCTTT
clone_size: -; v_call: TRBV5-1; d_call: -; j_call: TRBJ1-2; cdr3_aa: CASSLDSNYGYTF; cdr3_nt: TGCGCCAGCAGCTTGGACAGTAACTATGGCTACACCTTC
clone_size: few; v_call: TRBV25-1; d_call: -; j_call: TRBJ1-1; cdr3_aa: CASSGPGQNTEAFF; cdr3_nt: TGTGCCAGCAGTGGACCGGGACAGAACACTGAAGCTTTCTTT
clone_size: -; v_call: TRBV6-5; d_call: TRBD1; j_call: TRBJ2-1; cdr3_aa: CASRSPGQGLNEQFF; cdr3_nt: TGTGCCAGCAGGTCTCCGGGACAGGGATTAAATGAGCAGTTCTTC
clone_size: few; v_call: TRBV6-1; d_call: -; j_call: TRBJ2-7; cdr3_aa: CASSEAAGSYEQYF; cdr3_nt: TGTGCCAGCAGTGAAGCTGCGGGCTCCTACGAGCAGTACTTC
clone_size: -; v_call: TRBV5-1; d_call: -; j_call: TRBJ2-1; cdr3_aa: CASSGGTATYNEQFF; cdr3_nt: TGCGCCAGCAGCGGGGGGACAGCGACGTACAATGAGCAGTTCTTC
clone_size: -; v_call: TRBV29-1; d_call: TRBD2; j_call: TRBJ2-3; cdr3_aa: CSVEGTLAGPNTQYF; cdr3_nt: TGCAGCGTTGAAGGCACTCTAGCGGGGCCAAATACGCAGTATTTT
clone_size: -; v_call: TRBV18; d_call: -; j_call: TRBJ2-6; cdr3_aa: CASSPRTGGGAGANVLTF; cdr3_nt: TGTGCCAGCTCACCGCGGACAGGAGGGGGAGCTGGGGCCAACGTCCTGACTTTC
clone_size: few; v_call: TRBV6-5; d_call: -; j_call: TRBJ1-1; cdr3_aa: CASSLQVNTEAFF; cdr3_nt: TGTGCCAGCAGCCTCCAGGTGAACACTGAAGCTTTCTTT
clone_size: -; v_call: TRBV5-4; d_call: -; j_call: TRBJ2-5; cdr3_aa: CASSWGAQETQYF; cdr3_nt: TGTGCCAGCAGCTGGGGAGCCCAAGAGACCCAGTACTTC
clone_size: once; v_call: TRBV5-1; d_call: TRBD2; j_call: TRBJ2-5; cdr3_aa: CASSSPLAGGGQETQYF; cdr3_nt: TGCGCCAGCAGCTCTCCCCTAGCGGGAGGGGGTCAAGAGACCCAGTACTTC
clone_size: once; v_call: TRBV15; d_call: -; j_call: TRBJ2-7; cdr3_aa: CATGSSGAVREQYF; cdr3_nt: TGTGCCACCGGAAGTTCAGGGGCGGTAAGGGAGCAGTACTTC
clone_size: -; v_call: TRBV30; d_call: TRBD2; j_call: TRBJ2-3; cdr3_aa: CAWSVQRGFTDTQYF; cdr3_nt: TGTGCCTGGAGTGTCCAGCGGGGATTCACAGATACGCAGTATTTT
clone_size: -; v_call: TRBV10-1; d_call: -; j_call: TRBJ2-3; cdr3_aa: CASRKTQGDTQYF; cdr3_nt: TGCGCCAGCAGGAAGACACAGGGAGATACGCAGTATTTT
clone_size: -; v_call: TRBV6-5; d_call: TRBD1; j_call: TRBJ2-7; cdr3_aa: CASSPDRAGEQYF; cdr3_nt: TGTGCCAGCAGCCCCGACAGGGCTGGCGAGCAGTACTTC
clone_size: -; v_call: TRBV29-1; d_call: -; j_call: TRBJ2-7; cdr3_aa: CSVESAQDSYEQYF; cdr3_nt: TGCAGCGTTGAATCGGCACAGGACTCCTACGAGCAGTACTTC
clone_size: -; v_call: TRBV2; d_call: -; j_call: TRBJ2-5; cdr3_aa: CASSPPGRVLETQYF; cdr3_nt: TGTGCCAGCTCGCCACCCGGCAGGGTACTGGAGACCCAGTACTTC
clone_size: -; v_call: TRBV2; d_call: TRBD2; j_call: TRBJ2-7; cdr3_aa: CASSEGPSGPLEQYF; cdr3_nt: TGTGCCAGCAGTGAAGGGCCTAGCGGCCCTCTAGAGCAGTACTTC
clone_size: few; v_call: TRBV30; d_call: -; j_call: TRBJ1-1; cdr3_aa: CASTVNTEAFF; cdr3_nt: TGTGCCTCGACAGTGAACACTGAAGCTTTCTTT
clone_size: -; v_call: TRBV18; d_call: TRBD2; j_call: TRBJ2-2; cdr3_aa: CASSPSASGITGELFF; cdr3_nt: TGTGCCAGCTCACCGTCCGCCAGCGGGATAACCGGGGAGCTGTTTTTT
clone_size: -; v_call: TRBV2; d_call: -; j_call: TRBJ1-5; cdr3_aa: CASKGSDNQPQHF; cdr3_nt: TGTGCCAGCAAGGGGTCTGACAATCAGCCCCAGCATTTT
clone_size: -; v_call: TRBV7-9; d_call: TRBD1; j_call: TRBJ2-5; cdr3_aa: CASSFDRDRGHKETQYF; cdr3_nt: TGTGCCAGCAGCTTCGACCGGGACAGGGGGCATAAAGAGACCCAGTACTTC
clone_size: -; v_call: TRBV10-3; d_call: TRBD1; j_call: TRBJ1-3; cdr3_aa: CAIKAGGSTNSGNTIYF; cdr3_nt: TGTGCCATCAAGGCAGGGGGCTCCACTAACTCTGGAAACACCATATATTTT
clone_size: -; v_call: TRBV27; d_call: -; j_call: TRBJ2-7; cdr3_aa: CASTDRFPSYEQYF; cdr3_nt: TGTGCCAGCACTGACAGGTTCCCCTCCTACGAGCAGTACTTC
clone_size: -; v_call: TRBV9; d_call: -; j_call: TRBJ2-1; cdr3_aa: CASSVVEGLHNNEQFF; cdr3_nt: TGTGCCAGCAGCGTAGTCGAGGGTCTCCATAACAATGAGCAGTTCTTC
clone_size: once; v_call: TRBV5-1; d_call: -; j_call: TRBJ1-1; cdr3_aa: CASSLGQMNTEAFF; cdr3_nt: TGCGCCAGCAGCTTGGGACAGATGAACACTGAAGCTTTCTTT
clone_size: -; v_call: TRBV2; d_call: TRBD2; j_call: TRBJ2-1; cdr3_aa: CASSGGSGGRSYNEQFF; cdr3_nt: TGTGCCAGCAGTGGAGGGTCGGGAGGACGCTCCTACAATGAGCAGTTCTTC
clone_size: -; v_call: TRBV5-1; d_call: -; j_call: TRBJ1-1; cdr3_aa: CASSTNTGMNTEAFF; cdr3_nt: TGCGCCAGCAGCACAAATACAGGGATGAACACTGAAGCTTTCTTT
clone_size: -; v_call: TRBV19; d_call: -; j_call: TRBJ2-3; cdr3_aa: CASSIVWEADTTDTQYF; cdr3_nt: TGTGCCAGTAGTATAGTATGGGAAGCGGATACCACAGATACGCAGTATTTT
clone_size: few; v_call: TRBV28; d_call: -; j_call: TRBJ1-1; cdr3_aa: CASSRLGVTAFF; cdr3_nt: TGTGCCAGCAGCCGCCTCGGGGTGACCGCTTTCTTT
clone_size: -; v_call: TRBV7-9; d_call: -; j_call: TRBJ2-7; cdr3_aa: CASSLGPGDYEQYF; cdr3_nt: TGTGCCAGCAGCTTAGGCCCAGGGGACTACGAGCAGTACTTC